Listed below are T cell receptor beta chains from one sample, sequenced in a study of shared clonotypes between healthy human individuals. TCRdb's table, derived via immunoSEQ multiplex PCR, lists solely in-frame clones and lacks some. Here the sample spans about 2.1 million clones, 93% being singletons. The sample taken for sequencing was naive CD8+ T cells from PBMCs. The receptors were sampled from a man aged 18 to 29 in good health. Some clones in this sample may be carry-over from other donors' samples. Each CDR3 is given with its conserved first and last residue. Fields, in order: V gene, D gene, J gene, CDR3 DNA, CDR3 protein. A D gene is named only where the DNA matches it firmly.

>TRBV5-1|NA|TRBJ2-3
TGCGCCAGCAGCTCGGGCGTCAGGGAGCGAAGCGATACGCAGTATTTT
CASSSGVRERSDTQYF
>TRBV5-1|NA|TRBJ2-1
TGCGCCAGCAGCTTGACATGGGGCCGATCCTACAATGAGCAGTTCTTC
CASSLTWGRSYNEQFF
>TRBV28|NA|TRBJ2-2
TGTGCCAGCAGTTTCAGGGGAGGCACCGGGGAGCTGTTTTTT
CASSFRGGTGELFF
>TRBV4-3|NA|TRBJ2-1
TGCGCCAGCAGCCAAAAAGGAAGGGAGCAGTTCTTC
CASSQKGREQFF
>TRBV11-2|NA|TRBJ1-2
TGTGCCAGCAGCCCCCCCCTCGGGCCGCAGAGAGGCTACACCTTC
CASSPPLGPQRGYTF
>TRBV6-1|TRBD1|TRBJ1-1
TGTGCCAGCAGTGAGTTACAGGGGTCCCTCGACTTGAACACTGAAGCTTTCTTT
CASSELQGSLDLNTEAFF
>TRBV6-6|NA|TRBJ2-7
TGTGCCAGCAGTTCGAACAGCTACGAGCAGTACTTC
CASSSNSYEQYF
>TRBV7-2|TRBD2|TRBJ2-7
TGTGCCAGCAGCCTAACCGCGACTTTAGCGGGAGGCCCCTACGAGCAGTACTTC
CASSLTATLAGGPYEQYF
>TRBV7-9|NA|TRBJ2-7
TGTGCCAGCAGCTTGACTCTCTCCTACGAGCAGTACTTC
CASSLTLSYEQYF
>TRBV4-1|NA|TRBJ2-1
TGCGCCAGCTCAGGGACTGCGAACAATGAGCAGTTCTTC
CASSGTANNEQFF
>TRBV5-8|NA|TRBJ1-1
TGTGCCAGCAGCCCCTGGACAACTAATAGGTGGGAAGCTTTCTTT
CASSPWTTNRWEAFF
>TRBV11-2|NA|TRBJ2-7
TGTGCCAGCAGCTTAGACGGGTCCTCCTACGAGCAGTACTTC
CASSLDGSSYEQYF
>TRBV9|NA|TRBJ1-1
TGTGCCAGCAGCGTAGGCGGTGGTCTCCGGGGCACTGAAGCTTTCTTT
CASSVGGGLRGTEAFF
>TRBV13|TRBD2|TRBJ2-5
TGTGCCAGCAGCTTTAGGGGTAGCGGGAGAGAGACCCAGTACTTC
CASSFRGSGRETQYF
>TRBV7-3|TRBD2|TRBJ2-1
TGTGCCAGCAGCTTATGGGCTAGCGGGAATCGGAGTGAGCAGTTCTTC
CASSLWASGNRSEQFF
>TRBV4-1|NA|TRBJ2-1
TGCGCCAGCAGCCATAGGAGGGACATCTCTGGGGATGAGCAGTTCTTC
CASSHRRDISGDEQFF
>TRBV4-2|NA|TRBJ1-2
TGTGCCAGCAGCCAAGATACGAGTGGGGGTTCCTATGGCTACACCTTC
CASSQDTSGGSYGYTF
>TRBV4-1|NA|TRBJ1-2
TGCGCCAGCGGGGAGACAGGAGATTATGGCTACACCTTC
CASGETGDYGYTF